The 13 T cell receptor beta chains reported below all come from one sample, sequenced in a study of T cell changes during pregnancy in multiple sclerosis. Sequenced by immunoSEQ multiplex PCR; TCRdb stores in-frame clones only, minus some. The data show roughly 38,000 clones, about nine tenths seen once. This specimen was peripheral blood, taken in the third trimester of pregnancy. The source is a female donor in good health, enrolled as a control in a pregnancy study.

The chain employs TRBV5-1 and TRBJ2-5; 7 nucleotides match TRBD1. The V segment lost 2 bases and the J segment 1 base; nucleotides outside the gene matches: 14. There are 18 residues in the CDR3. Germline V CDR1 and CDR2: SGHRS, YFSETQ. The CDR3 spells CASSLQGPQFGRQETQYF. Written as DNA, the CDR3 is TGCGCCAGCAGCTTACAGGGGCCCCAATTTGGCCGCCAAGAGACCCAGTACTTC. The whole variable domain, filled in from reference TRBV5-1 and TRBJ2-5, reads KAGVTQTPRYLIKTRGQQVTLSCSPISGHRSVSWYQQTPGQGLQFLFEYFSETQRNKGNFPGRFSGRQFSNSRSEMNVSTLELGDSALYLCASSLQGPQFGRQETQYFGPGTRLLVL.

By share, this clone counts as medium-sized. The CDR3 loop reads CASSTRTANYGYTF. CDR3 sequence (DNA): TGTGCCAGTAGTACCCGGACTGCTAACTATGGCTACACCTTC. This chain joins TRBV19 and TRBJ1-2; D gene unclear. This CDR3 spans 14 amino acids. Looked up from germline, CDR1 is LNHDA and CDR2 is SQIVND (reference sequence). The V and J ends lost 4 bases and 0 bases respectively, with 9 bases between them.

The chain links TRBV7-2 to TRBJ1-2; D is unresolved. CDR3 size: 12 residues. The V end lost 5 bases, the J end lost 4 bases, and 8 bases lay between the germline ends. CDR1 and CDR2 (germline): SGHTA, FQGNSA. The CDR3 sequence is CASSDRVYGYTF. For the CDR3, the DNA is TGTGCCAGCAGCGACCGGGTCTATGGCTACACCTTC.

The chain uses TRBV11-3 and TRBJ2-5; tentatively, D is TRBD2 (5 bases). The CDR3 runs 13 residues. Trimming removed 6 bases from V and 2 bases from J, with 10 bases in between. Per the germline V gene, CDR1 is SGHNT and CDR2 is YENEEA. This CDR3 is CASSPGGQETQYF. The CDR3 nucleotides read TGTGCCAGCAGTCCAGGCGGGCAAGAGACCCAGTACTTC.

The chain links TRBV5-4 to TRBJ1-3, with 7 nucleotides matching TRBD1. CDR3 length equals 15 residues. V gave up 3 bases and J gave up 2 bases; unmatched junction bases: 5. CDR1 is SGHNT, CDR2 YYREEE, per germline (reference sequence). The CDR3 nucleotides read TGTGCCAGCAGCTCCGGACAGGTACCTGGAAACACCATATATTTT. Encoded protein: CASSSGQVPGNTIYF.

The rearrangement links TRBV4-1 to TRBJ2-3; a weak D match, TRBD1 (6 bases). V lost 0 bases and J 5 bases, leaving 18 bases between the germline ends. This CDR3 spans 17 amino acids. Germline assignment: CDR1 MGHRA and CDR2 YSYEKL. The CDR3 bases are TGCGCCAGCAGCCAAGACGTAACAGGGAATTCGAGAGATACGCAGTATTTT. Translated: CASSQDVTGNSRDTQYF.

The chain recombines TRBV21-1 with TRBJ2-7; the table's D call of TRBD1 was not tested on the DNA. TRBV21-1 constitutes a pseudogene. The CDR3 is made up of 15 amino acids. In nucleotides, the CDR3 is TGTGCCAGCAGCAAAGCCTATCAGGGTCGCTACGAGCAGTACTTC. This translates into CASSKAYQGRYEQYF.

The chain combines TRBV5-5 with TRBJ2-2; the D is unclear. V was clipped by 3 bases and J by 2 bases, with 5 bases between them. The CDR3 is 13 amino acids. Germline CDR1 reads SGHKS; CDR2 reads YYEKEE (reference sequence). CDR3 residues: CASSYSNTGELFF. As DNA, the CDR3 is TGTGCCAGCAGCTACAGCAACACCGGGGAGCTGTTTTTT.

V is TRBV27 and J is TRBJ1-4; D uncertain. This CDR3 has 14 residues. CDR1 and CDR2 (germline): MNHEY, SMNVEV (reference sequence). The V end lost 6 bases, the J end lost 6 bases, and 14 bases lay between the germline ends. The CDR3: CASRRRQDYEKLFF. In DNA form, the CDR3 reads TGTGCCAGCAGGCGTCGGCAGGACTATGAAAAACTGTTTTTT. Variable domain in full (rest from reference TRBV27 and TRBJ1-4): EAQVTQNPRYLITVTGKKLTVTCSQNMNHEYMSWYRQDPGLGLRQIYYSMNVEVTDKGDVPEGYKVSRKEKRNFPLILESPSPNQTSLYFCASRRRQDYEKLFFGSGTQLSVL.

This chain connects TRBV29-1 to TRBJ1-2; D perhaps matches TRBD1 (6 bases). V lost 7 bases and J lost 0, with 12 bases in between. Germline assignment: CDR1 SQVTM and CDR2 ANQGSEA. The CDR3 has 13 amino acids. This CDR3 reads CSAGQGPNYGYTF. In DNA form, the CDR3 reads TGCAGCGCTGGGCAGGGGCCTAACTATGGCTACACCTTC. Drawing the rest from reference TRBV29-1 and TRBJ1-2, the complete variable domain is SAVISQKPSRDICQRGTSLTIQCQVDSQVTMMFWYRQQPGQSLTLIATANQGSEATYESGFVIDKFPISRPNLTFSTLTVSNMSPEDSSIYLCSAGQGPNYGYTFGSGTRLTVV.

J is TRBJ2-3 and V is TRBV5-6; perhaps TRBD2 as D (5 bases). V was trimmed by 4 bases and J by 3 bases, leaving 18 bases between them. CDR3 length: 16 amino acids. Germline assignment: CDR1 SGHDT and CDR2 YYEEEE. CDR3: CASSRPSSPGTDTQYF. CDR3 sequence (DNA): TGTGCCAGCAGCCGACCGAGCAGCCCGGGGACAGATACGCAGTATTTT.

The chain couples TRBV7-2 to TRBJ2-5; the D gene is possibly TRBD2 (6 bases). V was clipped by 1 base and J by 7 bases, with 16 bases between them. Germline V CDR1 and CDR2: SGHTA, FQGNSA. The CDR3 is made up of 15 amino acids. CDR3 sequence reads: CASSLGGGTLGTQYF. CDR3 nucleotides: TGTGCCAGCAGCTTAGGTGGAGGGACCCTGGGGACCCAGTACTTC.

The chain recombines TRBV2 with TRBJ2-7, with 9 bases that match TRBD1. The CDR3 has 14 residues. Germline-derived CDR1 and CDR2 are SNHLY and FYNNEI. The V segment lost 7 bases and the J segment 6 bases; nucleotides outside the gene matches: 10. CDR3 sequence reads: CASIRDRVLLEQYF. As DNA, the CDR3 is TGTGCCAGCATAAGGGACAGGGTCCTCCTCGAGCAGTACTTC.